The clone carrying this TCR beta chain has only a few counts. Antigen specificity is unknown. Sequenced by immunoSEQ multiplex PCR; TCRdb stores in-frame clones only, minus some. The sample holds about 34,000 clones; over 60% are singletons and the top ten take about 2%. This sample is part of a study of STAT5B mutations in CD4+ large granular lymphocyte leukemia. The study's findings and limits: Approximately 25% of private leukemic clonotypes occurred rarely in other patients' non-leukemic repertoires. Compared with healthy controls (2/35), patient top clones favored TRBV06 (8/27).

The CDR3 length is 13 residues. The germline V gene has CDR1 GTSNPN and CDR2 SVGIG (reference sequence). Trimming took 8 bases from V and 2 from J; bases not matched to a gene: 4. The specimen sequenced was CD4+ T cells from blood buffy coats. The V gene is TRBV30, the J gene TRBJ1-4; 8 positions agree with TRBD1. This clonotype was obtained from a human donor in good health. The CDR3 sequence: CAGQGPTNEKLFF. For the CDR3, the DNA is TGTGCCGGACAGGGCCCCACTAATGAAAAACTGTTTTTT. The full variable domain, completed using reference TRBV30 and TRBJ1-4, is SQTIHQWPATLVQPVGSPLSLECTVEGTSNPNLYWYRQAAGRGLQLLFYSVGIGQISSEVPQNLSASRPQDRQFILSSKKLLLSDSGFYLCAGQGPTNEKLFFGSGTQLSVL.